One sample yielded the 16 T cell receptor beta chains listed below, sequenced in a study of CD8 T cells in ankylosing spondylitis. TCRdb processed the 5' RACE reads anew with MiXCR; each CDR3 protein has one entry. The sample contains roughly 48,000 distinct CDR3 sequences, 6.5% to 9% of which appear only once. The sequencing sample was made of blood, either unsorted or a sorted T cell fraction (not recorded which). These receptors all come from a female donor with ankylosing spondylitis or in good health (not recorded which).

This clonotype was detected many times. The gene calls are TRBV9 and TRBJ1-2, with a weak D call TRBD1 (5 bases). Germline V gene data show CDR1 as SGDLS and CDR2 as YYNGEE. The V end was cut by 0 bases, the J end by 8 bases, with 20 bases between. This CDR3 region has 16 residues. The DNA of the CDR3 is TGTGCCAGCAGCGTAGCCAACGCGGGGACCGGGGGGGGCTACACCTTC. Encoded protein: CASSVANAGTGGGYTF.

This rearrangement joins TRBV6-1 to TRBJ1-1, with no clear D. V was clipped by 6 bases and J by 0 bases, with 11 bases between them. Per the germline V gene, CDR1 is MNHNS and CDR2 is SASEGT. The CDR3 has 14 residues. The CDR3 DNA sequence: TGTGCCAGCAGGAGGGCACTTTTGAACACTGAAGCTTTCTTT. Translating gives CASRRALLNTEAFF.

In this sample, this clonotype turned up a few times. The chain carries TRBV7-2 and TRBJ2-7, with 7 bases lining up with TRBD1. The CDR3 sequence is 16 residues long. Looked up from germline, CDR1 is SGHTA and CDR2 is FQGNSA. The trim removed 5 bases at V and 1 base at J, leaving 11 bases unmatched. The DNA of the CDR3 is TGTGCCAGCAGCAAGCCGAGGGGGCAATATTCCTACGAGCAGTACTTC. Translating gives CASSKPRGQYSYEQYF.

This clonotype has ten or more counts. The V call is TRBV29-1, the J call TRBJ2-3; D unclear. Germline V gene lookup returns CDR1 SQVTM and CDR2 ANQGSEA. The length of the CDR3 is 10 residues. V was trimmed by 7 bases and J by 1 base, leaving 3 bases between them. The CDR3 loop reads CSAGTDTQYF. The CDR3 DNA follows: TGCAGCGCCGGCACAGATACGCAGTATTTT.

This clonotype was seen ten or more times. The rearrangement links TRBV19 to TRBJ1-5; tentative D call: TRBD1 (6 bases). The ends were cut back, 0 bases at V and 2 bases at J, with 14 bases in the middle. Germline lookup yields CDR1 LNHDA and CDR2 SQIVND (reference sequence). The CDR3 loop spans 17 amino acids. The CDR3 DNA sequence: TGTGCCAGTAGTATAGACAACAGGGCTTTCGGCAATCAGCCCCAGCATTTT. Residues: CASSIDNRAFGNQPQHF.

This clonotype was seen ten or more times. This chain uses TRBV20-1 with TRBJ2-1, with 9 nucleotides matching TRBD2. The CDR3 is 17 residues long. V was clipped by 3 bases and J by 0 bases; unmatched bases: 9. Germline-derived CDR1 and CDR2 are DFQATT and SNEGSKA (reference sequence). The CDR3 region has the DNA TGCAGTGCTAGTAGCGGGGGTTCACAGAGCTCCTACAATGAGCAGTTCTTC. It specifies CSASSGGSQSSYNEQFF.

This clonotype has ten or more counts. The rearrangement joins TRBV7-2 to TRBJ1-2; 10 positions match TRBD1. V lost 0 bases, J lost 2 bases, and 0 bases stayed unmatched. The CDR3 covers 15 residues. Germline CDR1 SGHTA, CDR2 FQGNSA. This CDR3 is CASSLATGGNYGYTF. The DNA for the CDR3 is TGTGCCAGCAGCTTAGCGACAGGGGGCAACTATGGCTACACCTTC.

The sample holds many counts of this clonotype. This sequence joins TRBV7-3 and TRBJ2-1; D not resolved. The V gene lost 6 bases and the J gene lost 0 bases, with 12 bases spanning the gap. CDR1 and CDR2 from the germline V gene are SGHTA and FQGTGA. The CDR3 length is 15 residues. CDR3 region: CASSPGQFSYNEQFF. CDR3 coding DNA: TGTGCCAGCAGTCCAGGCCAGTTCTCCTACAATGAGCAGTTCTTC.

This clonotype was recorded many times. V and J are TRBV5-1 and TRBJ2-2; D uncertain. Per the germline V gene, CDR1 is SGHRS and CDR2 is YFSETQ. The germline V and J ends were trimmed by 0 bases and 6 bases, with 6 bases remaining between them. This CDR3 comprises 13 residues. The DNA for the CDR3 is TGCGCCAGCAGCTTGGGACCGCCCGGGGAGCTGTTTTTT. It yields the protein CASSLGPPGELFF.

This clonotype has at least ten counts. The chain is built from TRBV20-1 and TRBJ2-2; D call uncertain. The CDR3 totals 13 residues. The germline V and J ends were trimmed by 2 bases and 4 bases, with 8 bases remaining between them. Germline V CDR1 and CDR2: DFQATT, SNEGSKA (reference sequence). The CDR3 DNA is TGCAGTGCTAGAATGGCTGCCACCGGGGAGCTGTTTTTT. This codes for CSARMAATGELFF.

J is TRBJ1-2 and V is TRBV5-1; D is uncertain. The CDR3 has 13 amino acids. The V and J ends lost 7 bases and 4 bases respectively, with 14 bases between them. CDR1 is SGHRS, CDR2 YFSETQ, per germline. CDR3 in amino acids: CASSEDSFYGYTF. The CDR3 bases are TGCGCCAGCTCGGAGGACTCCTTCTATGGCTACACCTTC.

This clonotype was counted a few times. This rearrangement joins TRBV29-1 to TRBJ1-1, with a tentative D call TRBD1 (6 bases). Germline lookup yields CDR1 SQVTM and CDR2 ANQGSEA. This CDR3 has 13 amino acids. The V and J ends lost 5 bases and 1 base respectively, with 11 bases between them. CDR3 in DNA: TGCAGCGTTTGGGGACATACGAACACTGAAGCTTTCTTT. This gives the protein CSVWGHTNTEAFF.

This clonotype was picked up many times. The rearrangement uses TRBV3-1 and TRBJ1-4; D is ambiguous. Germline lookup yields CDR1 LGHDT and CDR2 YNNKEL (reference sequence). Trimming took off 1 base at V and 4 bases at J, with 10 bases between the two ends. The CDR3 spans 15 residues. CDR3 region: CASSQVSVDNEKLFF. The CDR3 region has the DNA TGTGCCAGCAGCCAAGTCTCGGTGGATAATGAAAAACTGTTTTTT.

The genes are TRBV9 and TRBJ1-1; TRBD1 aligns across 7 bases. This CDR3 has 15 amino acids. The germline V gene encodes CDR1 SGDLS and CDR2 YYNGEE. V lost 2 bases, J lost 0 bases, and 4 bases stayed unmatched. The CDR3 DNA reads as TGTGCCAGCAGCGTGGCAGGGGGTCTGAACACTGAAGCTTTCTTT. Translation: CASSVAGGLNTEAFF.

This clonotype was seen at least ten times. The V gene is TRBV7-2, the J gene TRBJ2-3; TRBD2 agrees at 9 bases. The J segment lost 2 bases and the V segment lost 5 bases, leaving 5 bases of the junction unmatched. Germline loops: CDR1 SGHTA, CDR2 FQGNSA. The CDR3 covers 15 residues. The CDR3 DNA sequence: TGTGCCAGCAGCCCTCGACTAGCGGTCACAGATACGCAGTATTTT. Protein sequence: CASSPRLAVTDTQYF.

This clonotype was detected only a few times. The rearrangement links TRBV7-2 to TRBJ1-2, with D possibly TRBD1 on 5 matching bases. Per germline, CDR1 SGHTA and CDR2 FQGNSA. V was pared by 1 base and J by 6 bases, with 18 bases between. The CDR3 covers 16 residues. The CDR3 region is CASSLGGAGRLNGYTF. The CDR3 DNA follows: TGTGCCAGCAGCTTAGGTGGGGCAGGACGGCTTAATGGCTACACCTTC.